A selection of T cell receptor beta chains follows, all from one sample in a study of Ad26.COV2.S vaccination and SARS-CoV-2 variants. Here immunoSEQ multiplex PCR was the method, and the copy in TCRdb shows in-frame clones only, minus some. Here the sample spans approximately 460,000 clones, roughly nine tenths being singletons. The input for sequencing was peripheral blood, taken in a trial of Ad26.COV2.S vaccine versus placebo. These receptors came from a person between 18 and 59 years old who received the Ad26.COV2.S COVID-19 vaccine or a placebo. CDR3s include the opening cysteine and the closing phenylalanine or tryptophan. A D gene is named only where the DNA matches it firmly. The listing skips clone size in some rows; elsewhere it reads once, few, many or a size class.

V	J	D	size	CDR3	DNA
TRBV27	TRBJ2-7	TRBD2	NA	CASSRTPGLAGGLLYEQYF	TGTGCCAGCAGTCGTACACCGGGACTAGCGGGAGGCCTCTTATACGAGCAGTACTTC
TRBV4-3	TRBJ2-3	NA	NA	CASSQARLDTQYF	TGCGCCAGCAGCCAGGCTAGGTTAGATACGCAGTATTTT
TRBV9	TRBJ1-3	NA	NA	CASSLQDLAGNTIYF	TGTGCCAGCAGCCTTCAGGACCTGGCTGGAAACACCATATATTTT
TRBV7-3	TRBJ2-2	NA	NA	CASSLNQGGRTGELFF	TGTGCCAGCAGCTTAAATCAGGGGGGTCGCACCGGGGAGCTGTTTTTT
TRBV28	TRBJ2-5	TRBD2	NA	CASSLIRLAGETQYF	TGTGCCAGCAGCCTAATACGACTAGCGGGAGAGACCCAGTACTTC
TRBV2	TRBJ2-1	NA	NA	CASSDGATGIRDEQFF	TGTGCCAGCAGTGATGGGGCGACCGGGATTCGGGATGAGCAGTTCTTC
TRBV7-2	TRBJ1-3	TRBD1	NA	CASSYRQGDTIYF	TGTGCCAGCAGCTACCGACAGGGGGACACCATATATTTT
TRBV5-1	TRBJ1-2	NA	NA	CASSLGSGRSTVSYGYTF	TGCGCCAGCAGCTTGGGATCAGGGAGATCCACCGTTTCCTATGGCTACACCTTC
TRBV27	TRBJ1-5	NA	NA	CASSLRPVQQPQHF	TGTGCCAGCAGTTTAAGGCCAGTTCAGCAGCCCCAGCATTTT
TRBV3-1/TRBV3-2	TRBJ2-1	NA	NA	CASSLDRSTYNEQFF	TGTGCCAGCAGCCTTGACAGGTCCACCTACAATGAGCAGTTCTTC
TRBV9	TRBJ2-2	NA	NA	CASSGGWQPTGELFF	TGTGCCAGCAGCGGTGGTTGGCAGCCTACCGGGGAGCTGTTTTTT
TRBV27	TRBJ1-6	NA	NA	CASSFGSRSNSPLHF	TGTGCCAGCAGTTTTGGCTCACGTTCGAATTCACCCCTCCACTTT
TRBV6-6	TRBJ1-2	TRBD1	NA	CASNLQGAYGYTF	TGTGCCAGCAACCTACAGGGGGCCTATGGCTACACCTTC
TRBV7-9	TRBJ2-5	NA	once	CASSLGLGGETQYF	TGTGCCAGCAGCTTAGGGTTGGGAGGAGAGACCCAGTACTTC
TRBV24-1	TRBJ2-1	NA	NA	CATSASGLISKNNEQFF	TGTGCCACCAGTGCCTCGGGGCTAATATCAAAGAACAATGAGCAGTTCTTC
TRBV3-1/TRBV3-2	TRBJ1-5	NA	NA	CASSEGAGAYYQPQHF	TGTGCCAGCAGCGAAGGGGCAGGGGCTTATTATCAGCCCCAGCATTTT
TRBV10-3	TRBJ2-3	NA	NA	CAISERADTDTQYF	TGTGCCATCAGTGAGCGGGCTGACACAGATACGCAGTATTTT
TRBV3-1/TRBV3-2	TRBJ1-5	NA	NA	CASSHGDQPQHF	TGTGCCAGCAGCCACGGGGATCAGCCCCAGCATTTT
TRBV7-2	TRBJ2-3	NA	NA	CASSPEGPTDTQYF	TGTGCCAGCAGCCCGGAAGGTCCCACAGATACGCAGTATTTT
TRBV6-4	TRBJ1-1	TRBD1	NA	CASRETGEGTEAFF	TGTGCCAGCAGGGAAACAGGGGAGGGCACTGAAGCTTTCTTT
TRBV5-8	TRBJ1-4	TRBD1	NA	CASSMSGTGAEKLFF	TGTGCCAGCAGCATGTCCGGGACAGGGGCTGAAAAACTGTTTTTT
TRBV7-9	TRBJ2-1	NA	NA	CASTRGNSYNEQFF	TGTGCCAGCACCCGGGGCAACTCCTACAATGAGCAGTTCTTC
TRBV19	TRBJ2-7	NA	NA	CASSTPYPQGGVTYEQYF	TGTGCCAGTAGTACCCCTTACCCTCAGGGGGGGGTAACCTACGAGCAGTACTTC
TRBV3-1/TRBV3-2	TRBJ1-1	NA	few	CASSQDFRGMNTEAFF	TGTGCCAGCAGCCAAGATTTCCGGGGCATGAACACTGAAGCTTTCTTT
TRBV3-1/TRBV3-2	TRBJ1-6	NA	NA	CASSPPREPPERVSPLHF	TGTGCCAGCAGCCCTCCAAGAGAACCTCCCGAGCGGGTTTCACCCCTCCACTTT
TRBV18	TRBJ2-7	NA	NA	CASSPPLAALTYEQYF	TGTGCCAGCTCACCTCCCCTAGCCGCCTTAACGTACGAGCAGTACTTC
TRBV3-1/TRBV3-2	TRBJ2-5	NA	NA	CASSQGRGEETQYF	TGTGCCAGCAGCCAAGGGAGGGGTGAAGAGACCCAGTACTTC
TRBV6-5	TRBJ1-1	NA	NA	CASSYGPRAEAFF	TGTGCCAGCAGTTACGGTCCTAGGGCTGAAGCTTTCTTT
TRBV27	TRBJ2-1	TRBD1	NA	CASSLGTGIKYNEQFF	TGTGCCAGCAGTTTGGGGACAGGGATAAAATACAATGAGCAGTTCTTC